The source of this T cell receptor (beta chain) is a study of radiotherapy plus CTLA-4 blockade in lung cancer. At the level of the study: Objective responses were seen in 18% of patients, disease control in about 30%.

As regards this clone: Its antigen remains unidentified.

Sequencing used immunoSEQ multiplex PCR; TCRdb keeps in-frame clones, though not all of them. The table records about 80,000 clones, around 84% of them present only once. Study outcomes and limitations: The best predictor of response was reported to be early blood T cell clone dynamics, with interferon-beta. Radiotherapy was combined with ipilimumab, and tumor-derived TCR clones then expanded in blood.

Focal radiation and CTLA-4 blockade (ipilimumab) were tested in chemo-refractory metastatic non-small-cell lung cancer patients. Source: peripheral blood, taken from a patient treated with radiotherapy plus ipilimumab. This receptor was obtained from a human donor with non-small cell lung cancer who had stable disease on radiotherapy plus ipilimumab.

The CDR3 here is CASSAGGDTQYF. The CDR3 nucleotides read TGTGCCAGCAGTGCGGGAGGGGATACGCAGTATTTT. The gene calls are TRBV6-4 and TRBJ2-3; 8 positions match TRBD2. The CDR3 runs to 12 residues. CDR1 and CDR2 (germline): MRHNA, SNTAGT. V lost 4 bases, J lost 6 bases, and 0 bases stayed unmatched.